These 5 T cell receptor beta chains originate from one sample sequenced in a study of OX40 agonist ivuxolimab in advanced cancers. Data came from immunoSEQ multiplex PCR; TCRdb stores just in-frame clones and leaves some out. The sample gives under 55,000 clones, roughly 84% of which show up once; around 12% is in the top ten. Sequences were derived from CD4+ or CD8+ T cells sorted from blood, sampled in a trial of the OX40 agonist ivuxolimab. The receptors here all came from an adult with an advanced solid tumor such as melanoma, head and neck, liver or kidney cancer.

The chain recombines TRBV28 with TRBJ1-1; possible D gene TRBD1, 6 bases. Deletions cut 4 bases from V and 1 base from J, with 16 bases between. Germline V gene lookup returns CDR1 MDHEN and CDR2 SYDVKM. The CDR3 totals 16 residues. In DNA form, the CDR3 reads TGTGCCAGCAGTTCCGTTATAGGGGGGGGGAACACTGAAGCTTTCTTT. Its protein is CASSSVIGGGNTEAFF.

This clone was observed a single time. CDR3 in DNA: TGTGCCAGCAGCCCCACGGACAGGGGGGACCTAGATGAGCAGTTCTTC. Amino acid sequence: CASSPTDRGDLDEQFF. V gene TRBV7-9 combines with J gene TRBJ2-1, with 10 bases aligning to TRBD1. In germline, CDR1 is SEHNR, CDR2 FQNEAQ (reference sequence). J gave up 8 bases and V 5 bases, and 12 bases lay outside the gene matches. This CDR3 contains 16 residues. Together with reference TRBV7-9 and TRBJ2-1, the CDR3 gives the full variable domain: DTGVSQNPRHKITKRGQNVTFRCDPISEHNRLYWYRQTLGQGPEFLTYFQNEAQLEKSRLLSDRFSAERPKGSFSTLEIQRTEQGDSAMYLCASSPTDRGDLDEQFFGPGTRLTVL.

The genes are TRBV5-1 and TRBJ2-3, with D perhaps given as TRBD1 or TRBD2 (6 bases each). The germline CDR1 and CDR2 sequences are SGHRS and YFSETQ. This CDR3 has 16 amino acids. V was trimmed by 4 bases and J by 2 bases, leaving 17 bases between them. CDR3 bases: TGCGCCAGCAGCCCTGCGAGGGGGGTGGCCACAGATACGCAGTATTTT. As protein: CASSPARGVATDTQYF.

The V and J genes are TRBV29-1 and TRBJ2-6, with 10 positions matching TRBD1. The J segment lost 2 bases and the V segment lost 6 bases, leaving 1 base of the junction unmatched. CDR1 SQVTM and CDR2 ANQGSEA come from the germline V gene. The CDR3 extends over 14 amino acids. CDR3 sequence (DNA): TGCAGCGTGGGACAGGGGCCTGGGGCCAACGTCCTGACTTTC. Amino acid sequence: CSVGQGPGANVLTF. The variable domain in full, with the rest retrieved from reference TRBV29-1 and TRBJ2-6, is SAVISQKPSRDICQRGTSLTIQCQVDSQVTMMFWYRQQPGQSLTLIATANQGSEATYESGFVIDKFPISRPNLTFSTLTVSNMSPEDSSIYLCSVGQGPGANVLTFGAGSRLTVL.

This sequence joins TRBV5-4 and TRBJ2-1; TRBD2 might be the D (5 bases). V shed 4 bases and J shed 1 base, with 9 bases lying between them. This CDR3 region has 14 residues. CDR1 is SGHNT, CDR2 YYREEE, per germline (reference sequence). CDR3 residues: CASSLGVSYNEQFF. The CDR3 DNA reads TGTGCCAGCAGCCTGGGAGTTTCCTACAATGAGCAGTTCTTC.